This is a list of T cell receptor beta chains from one sample in a study of CD8 T cells in ankylosing spondylitis. TCRdb reanalysed the 5' RACE reads using MiXCR and keeps one entry per CDR3 protein. The sample contains 500,000 to 650,000 distinct CDR3 sequences, roughly 5% of which appear only once. The sample comprised blood, either unsorted or a sorted T cell fraction (not recorded which). The receptors originated from a male donor with ankylosing spondylitis. CDR3s include the opening cysteine and the closing phenylalanine or tryptophan. Fields, in order: D gene, clone size, V gene, J gene, CDR3 DNA, CDR3 protein. A D gene is named only where the DNA matches it firmly. Not every row has a clone size; where given, it reads once, few, many or a size class.

TRBD2	NA	TRBV4-2	TRBJ2-5	TGTGCCAGCAGCCCCGCCGGGACTAGCGAAGAGACCCAGTACTTC	CASSPAGTSEETQYF
NA	many	TRBV7-9	TRBJ2-1	TGTGCCAGCAGCCCAGGGTTTGAGCAGTTCTTC	CASSPGFEQFF
NA	many	TRBV9	TRBJ2-3	TGTGCCAGCAGCGTAGGGCGGGGAGCCACAGATACGCAGTATTTT	CASSVGRGATDTQYF
NA	few	TRBV15	TRBJ2-7	TGTGCCACCAGCAGAGATCGTCTGGGCGACAGCGCCTACGAGCAGTACTTC	CATSRDRLGDSAYEQYF
NA	NA	TRBV4-1	TRBJ2-7	TGCGCCAGCAGCCATGGACCGGACGGCAGAGTCGAGCAGTACTTC	CASSHGPDGRVEQYF
TRBD2	many	TRBV9	TRBJ2-4	TGTGCCAGCAGCCCCTCCGAATGGGGGGGGTACCAAAACATTCAGTACTTC	CASSPSEWGGYQNIQYF
NA	many	TRBV20-1	TRBJ1-2	TGCAGTGCCCGAGTGGGGGGCGCTGGGAATGGCTACACCTTC	CSARVGGAGNGYTF
NA	many	TRBV7-9	TRBJ1-1	TGTGCCAGCAAGACAGGGAACACTGAAGCTTTCTTT	CASKTGNTEAFF
TRBD1	few	TRBV7-9	TRBJ2-5	TGTGCCAGCAGCTTAGTGCCACAGGGGGCCCAAGAGACCCAGTACTTC	CASSLVPQGAQETQYF
TRBD2	NA	TRBV20-1	TRBJ2-7	TGCAGTGCTAGAAAGGCTAGCGGAGATTACTACGAGCAGTACTTC	CSARKASGDYYEQYF
TRBD1	NA	TRBV7-8	TRBJ2-5	TGTGCCAGCAGCCCTAGCAAGGACAGGGAACATCAAGAGACCCAGTACTTC	CASSPSKDREHQETQYF
NA	many	TRBV24-1	TRBJ2-5	TGTGCCACCAGTGATTTTTCGTCGGGAGATGGAGAGACCCAGTACTTC	CATSDFSSGDGETQYF
NA	few	TRBV7-3	TRBJ2-7	TGTGCCAGCAGCCCCCTGCCGGGGCCATCCGAGCAGTACTTC	CASSPLPGPSEQYF
NA	many	TRBV20-1	TRBJ2-3	TGCAGTGCTACACTCCTTGGTGGGAGCGCAGATACGCAGTATTTT	CSATLLGGSADTQYF
NA	many	TRBV7-2	TRBJ1-1	TGTGCCAGCAGGAGCATGAACACTGAAGCTTTCTTT	CASRSMNTEAFF
NA	many	TRBV29-1	TRBJ2-7	TGCAGCGTTGATACACTAGGAGGAGAGCAGTACTTC	CSVDTLGGEQYF
NA	many	TRBV20-1	TRBJ2-3	TGCAGTGCTGGCCGGAGGTGGGATACGCAGTATTTT	CSAGRRWDTQYF
TRBD2	many	TRBV20-1	TRBJ2-3	TGCAGTCCTTGGCTAGCGGGAGTTGGAGATACGCAGTATTTT	CSPWLAGVGDTQYF
TRBD1	few	TRBV4-2	TRBJ1-1	TGTGCCAGCAGCCTAATGACAGGGGAGAACACTGAAGCTTTCTTT	CASSLMTGENTEAFF
TRBD2	many	TRBV18	TRBJ2-7	TGTGCCAGCTCACCTCCGGGACTATACCATTACGAGCAGTACTTC	CASSPPGLYHYEQYF
NA	NA	TRBV20-1	TRBJ2-7	TGCAGTGGTGCGGGCGAATCAACCTACGAGCAGTACTTC	CSGAGESTYEQYF
NA	many	TRBV27	TRBJ2-7	TGTGCCAGCAGTTTAGGTTGGCAGACCTACGAGCAGTACTTC	CASSLGWQTYEQYF
TRBD1	many	TRBV5-1	TRBJ1-1	TGCGCCAGCAGCTTGACGGCAGGGGGTTCCACTGAAGCTTTCTTT	CASSLTAGGSTEAFF
TRBD2	many	TRBV7-9	TRBJ2-3	TGTGCCAGCAGCCCTAGCGGAACCCATACGCAGTATTTT	CASSPSGTHTQYF
TRBD1	many	TRBV10-3	TRBJ1-2	TGTGCCATCAGTGAGTCAGGACAGGGTTACTATGGCTACACCTTC	CAISESGQGYYGYTF
TRBD1	many	TRBV7-2	TRBJ1-2	TGTGCCAGCAGCCCTAGACAGGGCCTCTATGGCTACACCTTC	CASSPRQGLYGYTF
NA	NA	TRBV10-3	TRBJ2-3	TGTGCCATCAACGGCAGGGAAAAATCTAGCACAGATACGCAGTATTTT	CAINGREKSSTDTQYF
NA	few	TRBV12-3/TRBV12-4	TRBJ1-2	TGTGCCAGCAGTTTCCTGGGCGTCCGGGATGGCTACACCTTC	CASSFLGVRDGYTF
NA	many	TRBV7-8	TRBJ1-6	TGTGCCAGCAGCCGCCCAGGCTCCTATAATTCACCCCTCCACTTT	CASSRPGSYNSPLHF
TRBD1	many	TRBV4-3	TRBJ2-3	TGCGCCAGCAGCAGCGGACAGGGGATGTCAGATACGCAGTATTTT	CASSSGQGMSDTQYF
TRBD1	many	TRBV5-1	TRBJ1-4	TGCGCCAGCAGCACGCCCTACGGACGGACAGGGGACGAAAAACTGTTTTTT	CASSTPYGRTGDEKLFF
NA	many	TRBV20-1	TRBJ2-7	TGCAGTGCTAGAGATCCATACCGGGACACCTCCTACGAGCAGTACTTC	CSARDPYRDTSYEQYF
NA	many	TRBV10-3	TRBJ2-1	TGTGCCATCAGTGTTTGGGGACGACAAGGCAATGAGCAGTTCTTC	CAISVWGRQGNEQFF
NA	few	TRBV5-1	TRBJ2-7	TGCGCCAGCAGCCTAGTTTCTTACTCCTACGAGCAGTACTTC	CASSLVSYSYEQYF
NA	many	TRBV5-1	TRBJ2-7	TGCGCCAGCAGGCAAAACAGTATTGCTCCGCTACGATTGAATGAGCAGTACTTC	CASRQNSIAPLRLNEQYF
TRBD2	many	TRBV29-1	TRBJ2-5	TGCAGCGTTGCGGACCCAAGGACTAGCGGGAGGGTGGAGACCCAGTACTTC	CSVADPRTSGRVETQYF
NA	few	TRBV2	TRBJ2-7	TGTGCCAGCAGGCAGGAAGAGGGGAACGAGCAGTACTTC	CASRQEEGNEQYF
NA	many	TRBV3-1	TRBJ1-1	TGTGCCAGCAGTCAAAGCAGCGGTGAAGCTTTCTTT	CASSQSSGEAFF
NA	many	TRBV20-1	TRBJ2-3	TGCAGTGCGAGGCTATCCACAGATACGCAGTATTTT	CSARLSTDTQYF
NA	NA	TRBV5-5	TRBJ1-4	TGTGCCAGCAGCCTAGGACGTCCGGCGGGTGAAAAACTGTTTTTT	CASSLGRPAGEKLFF
NA	many	TRBV6-2/TRBV6-3	TRBJ1-1	TGTGCCAGCAGTTACTTCCGTGCAGGGGTGAACACTGAAGCTTTCTTT	CASSYFRAGVNTEAFF
TRBD1	many	TRBV10-3	TRBJ2-7	TGTGCCATCAAGGGTAAAGGACAGGGGGCCTACGAGCAGTACTTC	CAIKGKGQGAYEQYF
TRBD1	many	TRBV6-2/TRBV6-3	TRBJ2-7	TGTGCCAGCAGTTACTCGGGACAGAAATACTTC	CASSYSGQKYF